Listed here is a single T cell receptor beta chain. The CDR3 is made up of 13 amino acids. CDR1 KGHDR and CDR2 SFDVKD come from the germline V gene. These data originate in a study of T cells expressing NK-cell markers. With the 5' RACE reads reprocessed, TCRdb shows one record per CDR3 protein and no DNA. Its clone listing holds some 390,000 distinct CDR3 sequences. This sequence was found in a woman in her 50s in good health. The specimen was blood T cells: a sorted CD56 or NKG2C T cell subset, CD4+ or CD8+ T cells, or bulk PBMC T cells (not recorded which). The chain carries TRBV24-1 and TRBJ1-6; TCRdb lists TRBD1, though no DNA is available to test this call. The CDR3 loop is CATLTRPDSPLHF.